The 13 T cell receptor beta chains below were found in one sample sequenced in a study of patients and donors after allogeneic stem cell transplantation. TCRdb reanalysed the RT-PCR reads using MiXCR and keeps one entry per CDR3 protein. The sample lists roughly 880,000 distinct CDR3 sequences, 15% to 20% occurring once. Sequencing was carried out using blood, either unsorted or a sorted T cell fraction (not recorded which). Receptors were obtained from a human donor who was either an allogeneic HSCT recipient or a stem cell or donor lymphocyte infusion donor (not recorded which). It is not recorded whose cells these are; they may come from a transplant donor.

This clonotype has just a few counts. V usage is TRBV18 and J usage is TRBJ2-1, with TRBD2 matching 7 bases. CDR1 and CDR2 from the germline V gene are KGHSH and LQKENI. This CDR3 contains 16 residues. V trimming: 3 bases; J trimming: 7 bases; junction bases outside the gene matches: 12. CDR3 DNA: TGTGCCAGCTCACCTCGATGGGCGGGAGATAGAAATGAGCAGTTCTTC. Protein product: CASSPRWAGDRNEQFF.

This clonotype showed up just a few times. V is TRBV2 and J is TRBJ2-5; possibly TRBD1 for D (5 bases). The V gene's germline CDR1 is SNHLY and CDR2 FYNNEI. This CDR3 is built from 14 residues. V gave up 5 bases and J gave up 5 bases, with 15 bases separating them. The CDR3 nucleotides read TGTGCCAGCAGTCCCAATGGGGCCCGGGAGACCCAGTACTTC. Translating it yields CASSPNGARETQYF. Using reference TRBV2 and TRBJ2-5 for the parts outside the CDR3, the full variable domain is EPEVTQTPSHQVTQMGQEVILRCVPISNHLYFYWYRQILGQKVEFLVSFYNNEISEKSEIFDDQFSVERPDGSNFTLKIRSTKLEDSAMYFCASSPNGARETQYFGPGTRLLVL.

This clonotype was found many times. The V call is TRBV12-3 or TRBV12-4, the J call TRBJ2-2, with a weak D call TRBD2 (6 bases). V was trimmed by 9 bases and J by 5 bases, leaving 13 bases between them. The CDR3 extends over 13 amino acids. CDR3 amino acids: CASTAGRTGELFF. The DNA for the CDR3 is TGTGCCAGTACTGCAGGGAGGACCGGGGAGCTGTTTTTT.

As concerns this clonotype: One junction end does not reproduce the germline sequence, and a read error may be involved. J is TRBJ2-3 and V is TRBV2; D is possibly TRBD2 (6 bases). The germline V gene encodes CDR1 SNHLY and CDR2 FYNNEI. This CDR3 spans 10 amino acids. Here the CDR3 reads CASGGVGESF. CDR3 bases: TGTGCCAGCGGAGGGGTGGGGGAGTCATTT. Using reference TRBV2 and TRBJ2-3 for the parts outside the CDR3, the full variable domain is EPEVTQTPSHQVTQMGQEVILRCVPISNHLYFYWYRQILGQKVEFLVSFYNNEISEKSEIFDDQFSVERPDGSNFTLKIRSTKLEDSAMYFCASGGVGESFGPGTRLTVL.

The J gene is TRBJ2-7, the V gene TRBV4-1, with 9 bases that match TRBD2. There are 16 residues in the CDR3. In germline, CDR1 is MGHRA, CDR2 YSYEKL. J gave up 3 bases and V 4 bases, and 10 bases lay outside the gene matches. DNA of the CDR3: TGCGCCAGCAGCCTTCTAGCGGGAATAAACTTCTACGAGCAGTACTTC. Protein product: CASSLLAGINFYEQYF.

At least ten counts were recorded for this clonotype. V gene TRBV12-3 or TRBV12-4 combines with J gene TRBJ1-2; D is unclear. This CDR3 comprises 14 residues. V lost 3 bases, J lost 2 bases, and 10 bases lay in between. CDR3: CASSFYSRNYGYTF. The DNA of the CDR3 is TGTGCCAGCAGTTTTTATAGTCGGAACTATGGCTACACCTTC.

In regard to this clonotype: Given a much more abundant clone one base away, this may be a read error. This chain joins TRBV7-9 and TRBJ2-2, with D tentatively TRBD1 or TRBD2 (5 bases each). Germline V gene lookup returns CDR1 SEHNR and CDR2 FQNEAQ (reference sequence). The V end was cut by 8 bases, the J end by 6 bases, with 7 bases between. The CDR3 is 11 residues long. CDR3 in amino acids: CASGGPGELFF. For the CDR3, the DNA is TGTGCCAGCGGGGGTCCCGGGGAGCTGTTTTTT. Together with reference TRBV7-9 and TRBJ2-2, the CDR3 gives the full variable domain: DTGVSQNPRHKITKRGQNVTFRCDPISEHNRLYWYRQTLGQGPEFLTYFQNEAQLEKSRLLSDRFSAERPKGSFSTLEIQRTEQGDSAMYLCASGGPGELFFGEGSRLTVL.

This clonotype was counted only a few times. The chain recombines TRBV27 with TRBJ2-3; D not certain. The V end was cut by 0 bases, the J end by 3 bases, with 16 bases between. The germline CDR1 and CDR2 sequences are MNHEY and SMNVEV (reference sequence). This CDR3 is built from 17 residues. CDR3: CASSLSADPKGTDTQYF. CDR3 DNA: TGTGCCAGCAGTTTATCGGCGGACCCGAAAGGGACAGATACGCAGTATTTT.

The J gene is TRBJ1-5, the V gene TRBV6-2 or TRBV6-3, with 8 bases identical to TRBD1. The V segment lost 7 bases and the J segment 1 base; nucleotides outside the gene matches: 9. This CDR3 has 16 amino acids. Germline CDR1 and CDR2: MNHEY and SVGEGT. The CDR3 is CASTSGQGSSNQPQHF. Here the CDR3 DNA reads TGTGCCAGCACTTCCGGACAGGGCAGCAGCAATCAGCCCCAGCATTTT.

The CDR3 DNA is TGTGCCAGCACCCTCCAGTACTTC. Protein sequence: CASTLQYF. The chain couples TRBV21-1 to TRBJ2-7; the table's TRBD2 call for D was not verified on the DNA. TRBV21-1 is labeled a pseudogene. The CDR3 is made up of 8 amino acids.

Turning to this clonotype: One base away lies a much larger clone, so this may be a sequencing read error. The chain has TRBV20-1 and TRBJ2-7; 7 positions match TRBD1. CDR1 is DFQATT and CDR2 is SNEGSKA in the germline V gene (reference sequence). CDR3 length: 19 amino acids. J gave up 0 bases and V 0 bases, and 17 bases lay outside the gene matches. CDR3 protein: CSAREADRALQSSSYEQYF. CDR3 DNA sequence: TGCAGTGCTAGAGAGGCCGACAGGGCTCTTCAGTCCAGCTCCTACGAGCAGTACTTC.

This clonotype was counted only a few times. This rearrangement joins TRBV20-1 to TRBJ1-5, with D unclear. In germline, CDR1 is DFQATT, CDR2 SNEGSKA (reference sequence). This CDR3 has 15 amino acids. V lost 1 base to trimming and J lost 3 bases, with 13 bases between them. The CDR3 loop reads CSARGYREHNQPQHF. For the CDR3, the DNA is TGCAGTGCTAGAGGCTACCGGGAGCACAATCAGCCCCAGCATTTT.

The chain combines TRBV6-2 or TRBV6-3 with TRBJ2-5; D may be TRBD1 or TRBD2 (5 bases each). This CDR3 contains 18 residues. V lost 4 bases to trimming and J lost 5 bases, with 26 bases between them. Per germline, CDR1 MNHEY and CDR2 SVGEGT. This chain's CDR3 is CASSFTREGNVPLETQYF. CDR3 bases: TGTGCCAGCAGTTTCACCAGAGAGGGGAACGTTCCTCTTGAGACCCAGTACTTC.